The table lists the clone carrying this TCR beta chain with a count of one. Its cognate antigen is unknown. Being one base from a much bigger clone, this may be a read error. CDR1 MNHEY and CDR2 SMNVEV come from the germline V gene (reference sequence). This CDR3 region has 14 residues. The V end was cut by 6 bases, the J end by 0 bases, with 12 bases between. This specimen belongs to a study of molecular identifiers for immune sequencing clone quantification. Investigators produced naive CD8 libraries from about 19,000 to 1,100,000 sorted cells, drawing on 10%, 30% or 50% RNA. Bulk TCR library preparation followed previously described methods with listed TCR primers. One entry per CDR3 protein, called by TCRdb with MiXCR from the PCR reads. In the table there are about 640,000 distinct CDR3 sequences, about 20% of which are singletons. Study conclusions and caveats: Spike-in Jurkat TCR RNA from a single cell reportedly registered among approximately 900,000 naive cells.

The receptor was derived from a human donor in good health. Some libraries in this study had Jurkat cell RNA spiked in. The V call is TRBV27, the J call TRBJ2-7; D is possibly TRBD1 or TRBD2 (7 bases each). The sample consisted of naive CD8+ T cells from blood, with Jurkat cell RNA spiked in. Regarding subset: FACS-sorted CD8+CD4-CCR7+CD45RA+ naive T cells. The CDR3: CASRSGGASYEQYF. CDR3 nucleotides: TGTGCCAGCAGGTCAGGGGGGGCCTCCTACGAGCAGTACTTC.